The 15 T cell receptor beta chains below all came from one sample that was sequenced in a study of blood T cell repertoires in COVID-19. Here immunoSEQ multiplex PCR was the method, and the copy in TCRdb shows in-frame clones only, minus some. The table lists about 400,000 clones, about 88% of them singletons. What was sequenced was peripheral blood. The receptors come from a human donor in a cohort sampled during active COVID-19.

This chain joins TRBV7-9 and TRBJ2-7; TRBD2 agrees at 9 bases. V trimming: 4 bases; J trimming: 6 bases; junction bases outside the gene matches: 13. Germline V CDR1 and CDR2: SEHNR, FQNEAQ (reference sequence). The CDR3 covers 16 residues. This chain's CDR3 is CASSSGLAGWGGEQYF. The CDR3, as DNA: TGTGCCAGCAGCTCCGGCCTAGCGGGATGGGGGGGCGAGCAGTACTTC. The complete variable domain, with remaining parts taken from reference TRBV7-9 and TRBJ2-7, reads DTGVSQNPRHKITKRGQNVTFRCDPISEHNRLYWYRQTLGQGPEFLTYFQNEAQLEKSRLLSDRFSAERPKGSFSTLEIQRTEQGDSAMYLCASSSGLAGWGGEQYFGPGTRLTVT.

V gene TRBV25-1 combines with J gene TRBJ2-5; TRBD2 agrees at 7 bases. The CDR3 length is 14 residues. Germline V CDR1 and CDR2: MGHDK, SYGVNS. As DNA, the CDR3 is TGTGCTGGGGGGGAGCGGGGATCTCGGGAGACCCAGTACTTC. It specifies CAGGERGSRETQYF.

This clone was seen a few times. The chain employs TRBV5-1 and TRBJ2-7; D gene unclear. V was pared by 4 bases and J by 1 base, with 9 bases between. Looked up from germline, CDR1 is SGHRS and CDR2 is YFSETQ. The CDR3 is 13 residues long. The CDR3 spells CASSRLGSYEQYF. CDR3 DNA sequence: TGCGCCAGCAGCCGCCTCGGGTCCTACGAGCAGTACTTC.

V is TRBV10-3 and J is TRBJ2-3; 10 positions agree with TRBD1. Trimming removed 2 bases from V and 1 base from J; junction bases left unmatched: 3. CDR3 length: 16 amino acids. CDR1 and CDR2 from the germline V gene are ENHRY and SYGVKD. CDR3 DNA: TGTGCCATCAGTGAGCCCGGGACAGGGGGCACAGATACGCAGTATTTT. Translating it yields CAISEPGTGGTDTQYF.

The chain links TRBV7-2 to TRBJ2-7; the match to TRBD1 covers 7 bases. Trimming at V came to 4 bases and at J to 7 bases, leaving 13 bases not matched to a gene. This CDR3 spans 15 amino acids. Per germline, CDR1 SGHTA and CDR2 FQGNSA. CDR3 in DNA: TGTGCCAGCAGCTCAATCAAGACAGGGTCGAGAGAGCAGTACTTC. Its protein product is CASSSIKTGSREQYF. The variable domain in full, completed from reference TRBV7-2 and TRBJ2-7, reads GAGVSQSPSNKVTEKGKDVELRCDPISGHTALYWYRQSLGQGLEFLIYFQGNSAPDKSGLPSDRFSAERTGGSVSTLTIQRTQQEDSAVYLCASSSIKTGSREQYFGPGTRLTVT.

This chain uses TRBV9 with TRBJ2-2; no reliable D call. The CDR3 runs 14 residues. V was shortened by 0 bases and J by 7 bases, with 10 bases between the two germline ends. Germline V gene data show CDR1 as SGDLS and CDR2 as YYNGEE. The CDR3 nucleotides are TGTGCCAGCAGCGTAGATCTGGGCAGCGGGGAGCTGTTTTTT. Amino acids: CASSVDLGSGELFF. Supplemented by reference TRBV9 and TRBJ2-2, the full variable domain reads DSGVTQTPKHLITATGQRVTLRCSPRSGDLSVYWYQQSLDQGLQFLIQYYNGEERAKGNILERFSAQQFPDLHSELNLSSLELGDSALYFCASSVDLGSGELFFGEGSRLTVL.

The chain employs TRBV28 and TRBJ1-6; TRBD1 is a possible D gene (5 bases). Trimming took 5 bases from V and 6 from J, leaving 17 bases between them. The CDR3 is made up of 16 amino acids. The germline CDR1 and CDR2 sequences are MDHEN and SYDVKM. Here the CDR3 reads CASSPTSGYSNSPLHF. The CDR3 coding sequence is TGTGCCAGCAGTCCAACCTCAGGGTATAGTAATTCACCCCTCCACTTT. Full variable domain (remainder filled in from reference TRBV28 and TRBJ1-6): DVKVTQSSRYLVKRTGEKVFLECVQDMDHENMFWYRQDPGLGLRLIYFSYDVKMKEKGDIPEGYSVSREKKERFSLILESASTNQTSMYLCASSPTSGYSNSPLHFGNGTRLTVT.

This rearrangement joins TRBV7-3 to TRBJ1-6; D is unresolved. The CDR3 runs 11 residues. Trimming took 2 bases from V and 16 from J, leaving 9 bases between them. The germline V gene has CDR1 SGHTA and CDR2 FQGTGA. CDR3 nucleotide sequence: TGTGCCAGCAGCTTAGGCGGGCTGCTCCACTTT. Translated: CASSLGGLLHF.

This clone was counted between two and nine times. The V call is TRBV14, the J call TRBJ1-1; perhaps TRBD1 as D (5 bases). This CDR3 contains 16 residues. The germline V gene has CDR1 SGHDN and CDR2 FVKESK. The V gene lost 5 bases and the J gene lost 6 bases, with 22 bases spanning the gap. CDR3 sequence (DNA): TGTGCCAGCAGCGAAGTTGGGGGACTCGCGCTCGCTGAAGCTTTCTTT. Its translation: CASSEVGGLALAEAFF.

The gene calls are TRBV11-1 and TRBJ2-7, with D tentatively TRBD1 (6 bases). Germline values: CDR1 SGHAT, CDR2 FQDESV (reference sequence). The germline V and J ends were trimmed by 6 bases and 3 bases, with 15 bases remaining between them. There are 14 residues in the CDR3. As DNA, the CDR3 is TGTGCCAGCAGGCGTGACAGGACGTACTACGAGCAGTACTTC. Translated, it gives CASRRDRTYYEQYF.

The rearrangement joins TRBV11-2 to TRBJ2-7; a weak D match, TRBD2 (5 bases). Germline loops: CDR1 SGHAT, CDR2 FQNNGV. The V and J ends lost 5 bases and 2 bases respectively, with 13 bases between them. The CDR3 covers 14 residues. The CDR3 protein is CASSPRGRAYEQYF. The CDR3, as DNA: TGTGCCAGCAGCCCCCGAGGGCGGGCCTACGAGCAGTACTTC.

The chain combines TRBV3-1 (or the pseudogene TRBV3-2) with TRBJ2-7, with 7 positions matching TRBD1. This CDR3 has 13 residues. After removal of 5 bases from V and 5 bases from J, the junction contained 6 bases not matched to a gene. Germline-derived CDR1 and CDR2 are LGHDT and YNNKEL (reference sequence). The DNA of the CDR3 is TGTGCCAGCAGCTATACGACAGGGAACGAGCAGTACTTC. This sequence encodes CASSYTTGNEQYF.

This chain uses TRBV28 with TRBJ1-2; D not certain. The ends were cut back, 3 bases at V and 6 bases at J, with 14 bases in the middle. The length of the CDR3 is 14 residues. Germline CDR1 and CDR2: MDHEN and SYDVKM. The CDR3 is CASSFGRNIDGYTF. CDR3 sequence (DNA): TGTGCCAGCAGTTTCGGGAGGAACATTGATGGCTACACCTTC.

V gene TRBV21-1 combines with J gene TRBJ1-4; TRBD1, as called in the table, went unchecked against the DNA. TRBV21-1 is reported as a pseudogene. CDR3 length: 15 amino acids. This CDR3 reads CASSKDPTEYEKLFF. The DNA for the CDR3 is TGTGCCAGCAGCAAAGATCCGACAGAGTATGAAAAACTGTTTTTT.

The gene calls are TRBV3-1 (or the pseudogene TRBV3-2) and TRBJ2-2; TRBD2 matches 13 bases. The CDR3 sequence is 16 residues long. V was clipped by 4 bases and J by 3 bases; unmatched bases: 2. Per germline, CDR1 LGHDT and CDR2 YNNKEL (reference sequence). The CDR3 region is CASSPGTSGDTGELFF. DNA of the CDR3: TGTGCCAGCAGCCCAGGGACTAGCGGGGACACCGGGGAGCTGTTTTTT.